Listed here are 15 T cell receptor beta chains from one sample, sequenced in a study of chemoradiotherapy in HPV16-positive cancers. Measured with immunoSEQ multiplex PCR; TCRdb has only the in-frame clones, and not every one. The top ten hold about 2.1% of the sample, which has roughly 34,000 clones, about 86% seen once. Sample: blood, taken from a patient who underwent chemoradiotherapy. The receptors originated from a human donor with HPV-associated anogenital cancer.

This clone was observed once. V gene TRBV11-3 combines with J gene TRBJ1-4; 9 bases align to TRBD1. CDR3 length: 14 amino acids. Germline values: CDR1 SGHNT, CDR2 YENEEA. V gave up 4 bases and J gave up 5 bases; unmatched junction bases: 2. The CDR3 loop reads CASSWDRENEKLFF. In DNA, the CDR3 is TGTGCCAGCAGCTGGGACAGGGAAAATGAAAAACTGTTTTTT.

The chain couples TRBV18 to TRBJ2-1, with 12 bases matching TRBD2. Trimming took 6 bases from V and 4 from J; bases not matched to a gene: 4. Germline-derived CDR1 and CDR2 are KGHSH and LQKENI. The CDR3 consists of 15 residues. The CDR3 DNA is TGTGCCAGCTCCGGACTAGCGGGGACGTACAATGAGCAGTTCTTC. Protein product: CASSGLAGTYNEQFF.

The genes are TRBV2 and TRBJ1-5; a weak D match, TRBD1 (5 bases). Germline CDR1 and CDR2: SNHLY and FYNNEI. The CDR3 totals 14 residues. Trimming left V 7 bases short and J 3 bases short, with 13 bases between. CDR3 DNA: TGTGCCAGCACAACAGGCAGTTCCAATCAGCCCCAGCATTTT. Protein sequence: CASTTGSSNQPQHF.

The chain couples TRBV15 to TRBJ1-6; D is uncertain. This CDR3 has 15 residues. Trimming removed 0 bases from V and 8 bases from J, with 11 bases in between. Germline V gene data show CDR1 as LNHNV and CDR2 as YYDKDF (reference sequence). CDR3 sequence reads: CATSRDLVADSPLHF. CDR3 DNA sequence: TGTGCCACCAGCAGAGATCTGGTTGCGGATTCACCCCTCCACTTT. Variable domain in full (rest from reference TRBV15 and TRBJ1-6): DAMVIQNPRYQVTQFGKPVTLSCSQTLNHNVMYWYQQKSSQAPKLLFHYYDKDFNNEADTPDNFQSRRPNTSFCFLDIRSPGLGDTAMYLCATSRDLVADSPLHFGNGTRLTVT.

This chain uses TRBV7-9 with TRBJ1-2; D gene ambiguous. The CDR3 sequence is 15 residues long. Between the trimmed V and J ends, which lost 6 bases and 4 bases, there was a span of 18 bases. Germline-derived CDR1 and CDR2 are SEHNR and FQNEAQ (reference sequence). CDR3 residues: CASSPLGKDSYGYTF. The CDR3 region has the DNA TGTGCCAGCAGTCCACTCGGTAAGGACTCCTATGGCTACACCTTC.

This sequence joins TRBV2 and TRBJ2-3; TRBD1 might be the D (6 bases). The CDR3 totals 12 residues. The germline V gene encodes CDR1 SNHLY and CDR2 FYNNEI. V was clipped by 7 bases and J by 7 bases, with 12 bases between them. DNA for the CDR3: TGTGCCAGCACCGACGACAGGTATACGCAGTATTTT. Its protein is CASTDDRYTQYF.

This clone was recorded a few times. CDR3 DNA sequence: TGTGCCAGTAGTATAGGCAGGGGAAGGAGCACAGATACGCAGTATTTT. Translating it yields CASSIGRGRSTDTQYF. V and J are TRBV19 and TRBJ2-3, with a possible D match to TRBD1 (6 bases). Trimming took off 1 base at V and 0 bases at J, with 11 bases between the two ends. The germline V gene encodes CDR1 LNHDA and CDR2 SQIVND (reference sequence). The CDR3 consists of 16 residues.

This chain uses TRBV6-1 with TRBJ1-2; 7 bases line up with TRBD1. CDR1 and CDR2 (germline): MNHNS, SASEGT. The length of the CDR3 is 12 residues. With V trimmed by 4 bases and J by 7 bases, 3 bases remained unmatched. CDR3 DNA: TGTGCCAGCAGTGCATCAGGGGGTGGCTACACCTTC. Its protein product is CASSASGGGYTF.

The chain uses TRBV7-9 and TRBJ1-2; 7 positions agree with TRBD1. The junction had 4 bases not matched to a gene; V was cut back by 11 bases and J by 4 bases. In germline, CDR1 is SEHNR, CDR2 FQNEAQ (reference sequence). The CDR3 runs 11 residues. The CDR3 sequence is CAGQALYGYTF. Here the CDR3 DNA reads TGTGCCGGACAGGCCCTCTATGGCTACACCTTC. Full variable domain (rest looked up from reference TRBV7-9 and TRBJ1-2): DTGVSQNPRHKITKRGQNVTFRCDPISEHNRLYWYRQTLGQGPEFLTYFQNEAQLEKSRLLSDRFSAERPKGSFSTLEIQRTEQGDSAMYLCAGQALYGYTFGSGTRLTVV.

This rearrangement joins TRBV10-3 to TRBJ1-2, with TRBD1 matching 10 bases. Trimming took 10 bases from V and 8 from J; bases not matched to a gene: 7. The CDR3 runs 12 residues. Germline CDR1 reads ENHRY; CDR2 reads SYGVKD. Here the CDR3 DNA reads TGTGCCACCGGACAGGGGGAAGAAGGCTACACCTTC. Amino acid sequence: CATGQGEEGYTF.

The J gene is TRBJ2-2, the V gene TRBV10-2; possibly TRBD2 for D (6 bases). The CDR3 is made up of 13 amino acids. Germline-derived CDR1 and CDR2 are WSHSY and SAAADI. The V gene lost 7 bases and the J gene lost 5 bases, with 11 bases spanning the gap. CDR3 DNA: TGCGCCAGCACTGGCGGGGCTACCGGGGAGCTGTTTTTT. Amino acid sequence: CASTGGATGELFF.

The chain uses TRBV6-9 and TRBJ2-1; 11 nucleotides match TRBD1. This CDR3 has 19 amino acids. J gave up 5 bases and V 2 bases, and 14 bases lay outside the gene matches. CDR1 and CDR2 (germline): MNHGY, SVAAGI. The DNA of the CDR3 is TGTGCCAGCAGTTATCCCGGACAGGGGGCTTCTCCCCTAAACAATGAGCAGTTCTTC. Protein product: CASSYPGQGASPLNNEQFF.

This chain joins TRBV5-4 and TRBJ1-6, with D possibly matching TRBD1 (5 bases). Germline V gene data show CDR1 as SGHNT and CDR2 as YYREEE (reference sequence). Trimming removed 0 bases from V and 7 bases from J, with 8 bases in between. The CDR3 runs to 14 residues. CDR3 amino acids: CASSLEQGNSPLHF. The CDR3 DNA reads as TGTGCCAGCAGCTTGGAGCAGGGAAATTCACCCCTCCACTTT.

This rearrangement joins TRBV5-6 to TRBJ2-7, with D tentatively TRBD2 (5 bases). Germline-derived CDR1 and CDR2 are SGHDT and YYEEEE. The CDR3 spans 15 residues. V gave up 8 bases and J gave up 0 bases, with 18 bases separating them. CDR3 region: CASSYGGPNSYEQYF. The CDR3 nucleotides are TGTGCCAGTTCCTACGGAGGACCTAACTCCTACGAGCAGTACTTC.

The chain combines TRBV5-1 with TRBJ2-7, with 8 bases lining up with TRBD1. CDR3 length: 15 residues. After removal of 4 bases from V and 5 bases from J, the junction contained 11 bases not matched to a gene. Germline CDR1 and CDR2: SGHRS and YFSETQ. The CDR3 loop reads CASSTPAQGAHEQYF. CDR3 sequence (DNA): TGCGCCAGCAGCACCCCAGCGCAGGGGGCCCACGAGCAGTACTTC.